This TCR beta chain was found in a study of cytomegalovirus exposure and HLA in healthy donors. Overall study: About four fifths of 350 to 400 genotyped donors fell in the Caucasian-associated ancestry cluster.

The PCR ran on 60 Vbeta and 13 Jbeta primers. This table comes from immunoSEQ multiplex PCR, and its TCRdb copy is limited to in-frame clones, with some not included. The sample shows 78,000 or so clones, more than 50% of them seen only once. Turning to this clone: Antigen: not known.

The study, taken as a whole, reports: With further analysis later on, most CMV-associated TCR beta chains appeared HLA-restricted. A previous analysis found most TCR beta V segments productive roughly 90% or roughly 30% of the time.

Germline CDR1 reads MNHEY; CDR2 reads SVGAGI. Trimming removed 7 bases from V and 5 bases from J, with 11 bases in between. The length of the CDR3 is 12 residues. The rearrangement links TRBV6-5 to TRBJ1-1, with D unresolved. Sample: PBMCs. This receptor was identified in a male donor in good health and CMV-seropositive. The CDR3 DNA sequence: TGTGCCAGCACCCGACCGGGGACTGAAGCTTTCTTT. Protein sequence: CASTRPGTEAFF.